This T cell receptor beta chain derives from a study of T cells in Graves' hyperthyroidism and ophthalmopathy. Ten or more counts support this clonotype. What was amplified from RNA transcripts were TCR beta CDR3 regions. Carried out on the TCR CDR3, a first-round RT-PCR used the HTBI primer set. TCRdb redid the calling of the multiplex PCR reads with MiXCR, one entry per CDR3 protein. Of about 640,000 distinct CDR3 sequences listed, approximately 14% are singletons. Germline V gives CDR1 SNHLY, CDR2 FYNNEI. Deletions cut 5 bases from V and 5 bases from J, with 8 bases between. The CDR3 totals 12 residues.

Sequencing was done on a sample of blood. The chain joins TRBV2 to TRBJ2-3; D gene ambiguous. The sequence came from a woman aged 45 to 65 with Graves' ophthalmopathy. The CDR3 DNA follows: TGTGCCAGCAGTCGATTACGAGATACGCAGTATTTT. Translating it yields CASSRLRDTQYF.